This is a list of T cell receptor beta chains from one sample in a study of blood T cell repertoires in COVID-19. TCRdb's table, derived via immunoSEQ multiplex PCR, lists solely in-frame clones and lacks some. The sample lists some 100,000 clones, around 86% occurring once. Sequencing was carried out using peripheral blood. Every receptor here comes from a man aged 45-60 years with acute or convalescent COVID-19. Both conserved end residues are part of each CDR3. D genes are given only for firm matches. Size is omitted from some rows. Given values are once, few, many or a class for expanded clones.

clone size: -
V gene: TRBV12-5
D gene: TRBD1
J gene: TRBJ1-5
CDR3 protein: CASGPGRRTGGGEPQHF
CDR3 DNA: TGTGCTAGTGGTCCGGGACGAAGGACAGGGGGCGGTGAGCCCCAGCATTTT

clone size: -
V gene: TRBV19
D gene: -
J gene: TRBJ1-5
CDR3 protein: CASNYFDQPQHF
CDR3 DNA: TGTGCCAGTAATTACTTCGATCAGCCCCAGCATTTT

clone size: once
V gene: TRBV7-2
D gene: -
J gene: TRBJ2-2
CDR3 protein: CASSLAHRTGELFF
CDR3 DNA: TGTGCCAGCAGCTTAGCCCATCGGACCGGGGAGCTGTTTTTT

clone size: -
V gene: TRBV19
D gene: -
J gene: TRBJ2-7
CDR3 protein: CASSPRWRQHSYEQYF
CDR3 DNA: TGTGCCAGTAGTCCCCGGTGGAGGCAGCACTCCTACGAGCAGTACTTC

clone size: -
V gene: TRBV6-1
D gene: TRBD2
J gene: TRBJ2-3
CDR3 protein: CASRETVSGRITDTQYF
CDR3 DNA: TGTGCCAGCAGGGAAACAGTTAGCGGGAGGATTACAGATACGCAGTATTTT

clone size: -
V gene: TRBV6-5
D gene: -
J gene: TRBJ2-7
CDR3 protein: CASRGSSYEQYF
CDR3 DNA: TGTGCCAGCAGGGGGAGCTCCTACGAGCAGTACTTC

clone size: -
V gene: TRBV10-2
D gene: -
J gene: TRBJ1-1
CDR3 protein: CASSITANTEAFF
CDR3 DNA: TGCGCCAGCAGTATAACTGCTAACACTGAAGCTTTCTTT

clone size: few
V gene: TRBV7-3
D gene: TRBD2
J gene: TRBJ2-1
CDR3 protein: CASSLAGGPYNEQFF
CDR3 DNA: TGTGCCAGCAGCCTAGCGGGAGGGCCCTACAATGAGCAGTTCTTC

clone size: once
V gene: TRBV5-1
D gene: -
J gene: TRBJ1-2
CDR3 protein: CASSTGTPAGVEGYTF
CDR3 DNA: TGCGCCAGCAGCACCGGGACACCCGCGGGCGTGGAGGGCTACACCTTC

clone size: -
V gene: TRBV7-9
D gene: -
J gene: TRBJ2-1
CDR3 protein: CAVLSGASGHQQFF
CDR3 DNA: TGTGCCGTCTTGTCAGGGGCTAGCGGCCATCAACAGTTCTTC

clone size: -
V gene: TRBV10-1
D gene: -
J gene: TRBJ1-1
CDR3 protein: CASTERINTEAFF
CDR3 DNA: TGCGCCAGCACCGAGAGAATCAACACTGAAGCTTTCTTT

clone size: once
V gene: TRBV19
D gene: TRBD2
J gene: TRBJ2-7
CDR3 protein: CASSRTSGSSYEQYF
CDR3 DNA: TGTGCCAGTAGTAGGACTAGCGGGAGCTCCTACGAGCAGTACTTC

clone size: -
V gene: TRBV19
D gene: TRBD2
J gene: TRBJ2-1
CDR3 protein: CASSTLAGETNEQFF
CDR3 DNA: TGTGCCAGTAGTACATTAGCGGGAGAGACCAATGAGCAGTTCTTC

clone size: -
V gene: TRBV29-1
D gene: TRBD1
J gene: TRBJ1-6
CDR3 protein: CSIRQGANSPLHF
CDR3 DNA: TGCAGCATCCGACAGGGGGCTAATTCACCCCTCCACTTT

clone size: -
V gene: TRBV5-1
D gene: -
J gene: TRBJ2-1
CDR3 protein: CASSLDGGSSYNEQFF
CDR3 DNA: TGCGCCAGCAGCTTGGACGGAGGAAGCTCCTACAATGAGCAGTTCTTC

clone size: once
V gene: TRBV10-1
D gene: -
J gene: TRBJ1-1
CDR3 protein: CASSGPGVNTEAFF
CDR3 DNA: TGCGCCAGCAGTGGTCCGGGGGTGAACACTGAAGCTTTCTTT

clone size: -
V gene: TRBV7-8
D gene: -
J gene: TRBJ1-1
CDR3 protein: CASSPRVLNTEAFF
CDR3 DNA: TGTGCCAGCAGCCCACGGGTTTTGAACACTGAAGCTTTCTTT

clone size: -
V gene: TRBV2
D gene: TRBD2
J gene: TRBJ2-7
CDR3 protein: CASNLETGGHYEQYF
CDR3 DNA: TGTGCCAGCAATTTGGAGACGGGAGGCCACTACGAGCAGTACTTC

clone size: -
V gene: TRBV4-2
D gene: -
J gene: TRBJ1-2
CDR3 protein: CASSQASGGPYGYTF
CDR3 DNA: TGTGCCAGCAGCCAAGCTTCGGGAGGGCCCTATGGCTACACCTTC

clone size: -
V gene: TRBV4-2
D gene: TRBD1
J gene: TRBJ2-6
CDR3 protein: CASSGGQGAHGANVLTF
CDR3 DNA: TGTGCCAGCAGCGGAGGACAGGGGGCGCATGGGGCCAACGTCCTGACTTTC

clone size: -
V gene: TRBV29-1
D gene: -
J gene: TRBJ2-2
CDR3 protein: CSVGYHTGELFF
CDR3 DNA: TGCAGCGTTGGCTACCACACCGGGGAGCTGTTTTTT

clone size: -
V gene: TRBV5-1
D gene: -
J gene: TRBJ1-1
CDR3 protein: CASSLSGPDTEAFF
CDR3 DNA: TGCGCCAGCAGCTTGTCAGGGCCGGACACTGAAGCTTTCTTT

clone size: -
V gene: TRBV11-2
D gene: -
J gene: TRBJ2-5
CDR3 protein: CASSFPGEETQYF
CDR3 DNA: TGTGCCAGCAGCTTTCCCGGGGAGGAGACCCAGTACTTC

clone size: once
V gene: TRBV5-4
D gene: TRBD1
J gene: TRBJ2-7
CDR3 protein: CASSFPTGGNYEQYF
CDR3 DNA: TGTGCCAGCAGCTTCCCGACAGGGGGTAACTACGAGCAGTACTTC

clone size: once
V gene: TRBV7-8
D gene: TRBD1
J gene: TRBJ2-5
CDR3 protein: CASSMTGGIETQYF
CDR3 DNA: TGTGCCAGCAGCATGACAGGGGGCATAGAGACCCAGTACTTC

clone size: few
V gene: TRBV12-3/TRBV12-4
D gene: -
J gene: TRBJ2-7
CDR3 protein: CASTTGLQKYF
CDR3 DNA: TGTGCCAGCACCACAGGGTTACAGAAGTACTTC

clone size: -
V gene: TRBV5-1
D gene: TRBD1
J gene: TRBJ2-1
CDR3 protein: CASSRQGNEQFF
CDR3 DNA: TGCGCCAGCAGCAGACAGGGCAATGAGCAGTTCTTC

clone size: once
V gene: TRBV11-2
D gene: TRBD1
J gene: TRBJ1-1
CDR3 protein: CASSFRDRGDLEAFF
CDR3 DNA: TGTGCCAGCAGCTTTAGGGACAGAGGAGATCTTGAAGCTTTCTTT

clone size: -
V gene: TRBV27
D gene: -
J gene: TRBJ1-6
CDR3 protein: CASSLKVERSPLHF
CDR3 DNA: TGTGCCAGCAGTTTAAAAGTGGAGCGTTCACCCCTCCACTTT

clone size: -
V gene: TRBV14
D gene: TRBD2
J gene: TRBJ2-7
CDR3 protein: CASSQASGYEQYF
CDR3 DNA: TGTGCCAGCAGCCAGGCTAGCGGATACGAGCAGTACTTC

clone size: -
V gene: TRBV24-1
D gene: TRBD1
J gene: TRBJ2-1
CDR3 protein: CATSDDTYLGGAVDPEQFF
CDR3 DNA: TGTGCCACCAGTGACGATACTTACCTAGGGGGCGCGGTAGATCCTGAGCAGTTCTTC

clone size: -
V gene: TRBV27
D gene: -
J gene: TRBJ1-6
CDR3 protein: CASSVEQGRNSPLHF
CDR3 DNA: TGTGCCAGCAGTGTAGAACAGGGAAGAAATTCACCCCTCCACTTT

clone size: -
V gene: TRBV19
D gene: TRBD1
J gene: TRBJ1-1
CDR3 protein: CASSMRGQRPNTEAFF
CDR3 DNA: TGTGCCAGTAGTATGAGGGGACAGAGACCGAACACTGAAGCTTTCTTT

clone size: -
V gene: TRBV24-1
D gene: -
J gene: TRBJ2-5
CDR3 protein: CATSDLQVRETQYF
CDR3 DNA: TGTGCCACCAGTGATTTGCAGGTCCGAGAGACCCAGTACTTC

clone size: -
V gene: TRBV3-1/TRBV3-2
D gene: TRBD2
J gene: TRBJ2-2
CDR3 protein: CASSQDGASGATGELFF
CDR3 DNA: TGTGCCAGCAGCCAAGATGGAGCTAGCGGGGCCACCGGGGAGCTGTTTTTT

clone size: -
V gene: TRBV25-1
D gene: -
J gene: TRBJ1-3
CDR3 protein: CASSEVGSGNTIYF
CDR3 DNA: TGTGCCAGCAGTGAGGTCGGCTCTGGAAACACCATATATTTT

clone size: -
V gene: TRBV6-5
D gene: -
J gene: TRBJ2-7
CDR3 protein: CASSYRVEVRTEQYF
CDR3 DNA: TGTGCCAGCAGTTACCGGGTGGAGGTCAGAACCGAGCAGTACTTC

clone size: -
V gene: TRBV4-2
D gene: TRBD2
J gene: TRBJ2-1
CDR3 protein: CASATPGRAYNEQFF
CDR3 DNA: TGTGCCAGCGCCACACCCGGGAGGGCCTACAATGAGCAGTTCTTC

clone size: -
V gene: TRBV7-8
D gene: TRBD2
J gene: TRBJ2-3
CDR3 protein: CASSPIRLATPDTQYF
CDR3 DNA: TGTGCCAGCAGCCCGATCAGACTAGCGACTCCAGATACGCAGTATTTT

clone size: -
V gene: TRBV7-8
D gene: -
J gene: TRBJ2-1
CDR3 protein: CASSLAGGAYEQFF
CDR3 DNA: TGTGCCAGCAGCTTAGCGGGCGGGGCGTATGAGCAGTTCTTC

clone size: -
V gene: TRBV11-2
D gene: TRBD2
J gene: TRBJ2-1
CDR3 protein: CASSFLNPGLGLEQFF
CDR3 DNA: TGTGCCAGCAGCTTCCTAAACCCGGGACTAGGGCTTGAGCAGTTCTTC

clone size: few
V gene: TRBV12-5
D gene: -
J gene: TRBJ2-1
CDR3 protein: CASGPGTERDEQFF
CDR3 DNA: TGTGCTAGTGGTCCGGGGACTGAGAGGGATGAGCAGTTCTTC

clone size: -
V gene: TRBV19
D gene: TRBD2
J gene: TRBJ2-3
CDR3 protein: CASSRLAGAGTDTQYF
CDR3 DNA: TGTGCCAGTAGTAGATTAGCGGGAGCGGGCACAGATACGCAGTATTTT

clone size: -
V gene: TRBV5-4
D gene: TRBD1
J gene: TRBJ1-2
CDR3 protein: CASSLDRGYGYTF
CDR3 DNA: TGTGCCAGCAGCTTAGACAGGGGATACGGCTACACCTTC

clone size: once
V gene: TRBV28
D gene: -
J gene: TRBJ2-1
CDR3 protein: CASSLPRLDDYNEQFF
CDR3 DNA: TGTGCCAGCAGTTTACCCCGGCTAGATGACTACAATGAGCAGTTCTTC

clone size: -
V gene: TRBV7-3
D gene: TRBD2
J gene: TRBJ2-5
CDR3 protein: CASSLLGRLAGQETQYF
CDR3 DNA: TGTGCCAGCAGCTTACTGGGGAGACTAGCGGGACAAGAGACCCAGTACTTC

clone size: -
V gene: TRBV4-1
D gene: TRBD1
J gene: TRBJ1-2
CDR3 protein: CASSPVTGAIGGYTF
CDR3 DNA: TGCGCCAGCAGCCCCGTTACAGGGGCCATAGGAGGCTACACCTTC

clone size: -
V gene: TRBV3-1/TRBV3-2
D gene: TRBD2
J gene: TRBJ2-4
CDR3 protein: CASSHGTSGRESRAKNIQYF
CDR3 DNA: TGTGCCAGCAGCCACGGGACTAGCGGGAGAGAGTCACGGGCCAAAAACATTCAGTACTTC

clone size: -
V gene: TRBV27
D gene: -
J gene: TRBJ1-1
CDR3 protein: CASRRNRAMNTEAFF
CDR3 DNA: TGTGCCAGCAGGAGAAACAGGGCGATGAACACTGAAGCTTTCTTT

clone size: -
V gene: TRBV5-1
D gene: -
J gene: TRBJ1-6
CDR3 protein: CASSLEGGAGSPLHF
CDR3 DNA: TGCGCCAGCAGCTTGGAGGGAGGGGCAGGTTCACCCCTCCACTTT

clone size: -
V gene: TRBV19
D gene: -
J gene: TRBJ2-1
CDR3 protein: CASSTGLYNEQFF
CDR3 DNA: TGTGCCAGTAGTACCGGACTTTACAATGAGCAGTTCTTC

clone size: -
V gene: TRBV2
D gene: -
J gene: TRBJ2-5
CDR3 protein: CASSLRGVLATQYF
CDR3 DNA: TGTGCCAGCAGTCTTCGAGGGGTACTAGCGACCCAGTACTTC